These 30 T cell receptor beta chains came from one sample sequenced in a study of blood T cell repertoires in COVID-19. The table came from immunoSEQ multiplex PCR; TCRdb's copy has only in-frame clones and leaves some out. The sample records approximately 99,000 clones, 55% to 75% being singletons. Sequences were obtained from peripheral blood. Receptor source: a woman aged 40 to 50 with acute or convalescent COVID-19.

The V and J genes are TRBV10-3 and TRBJ1-2; D remains unclear. V lost 3 bases to trimming and J lost 6 bases, with 11 bases between them. Per the germline V gene, CDR1 is ENHRY and CDR2 is SYGVKD. The CDR3 is 13 residues long. In DNA, the CDR3 is TGTGCCATCAGTGAACTTCCGCGGGATGGCTACACCTTC. The encoded protein is CAISELPRDGYTF.

This clone has more than one count but fewer than ten. This chain connects TRBV4-1 to TRBJ2-5, with 11 nucleotides matching TRBD2. Germline trimming cut 0 bases from V and 5 bases from J; bases unmatched to any gene: 8. Germline V gene sequence: CDR1 MGHRA, CDR2 YSYEKL. The CDR3 is 17 amino acids. In nucleotides, the CDR3 is TGCGCCAGCAGCCAAGATGGTAGCGGGGGGGCCCGCGAGACCCAGTACTTC. Translation gives CASSQDGSGGARETQYF.

This chain connects TRBV27 to TRBJ2-1; 13 nucleotides align to TRBD2. CDR1 and CDR2 (germline): MNHEY, SMNVEV (reference sequence). The CDR3 is made up of 16 amino acids. Trimming removed 5 bases from V and 9 bases from J; junction bases left unmatched: 10. CDR3 sequence reads: CASSTPTSGGAVEQFF. CDR3 sequence (DNA): TGTGCCAGCAGTACCCCAACTAGCGGGGGGGCCGTTGAGCAGTTCTTC.

This clone was found once. This sequence joins TRBV3-1 (or the pseudogene TRBV3-2) and TRBJ2-5; TRBD2 matches at 9 bases. The CDR3 has 16 amino acids. The germline V gene encodes CDR1 LGHDT and CDR2 YNNKEL (reference sequence). V shed 0 bases, J shed 9 bases, and the junction held 11 bases outside the gene matches. CDR3 nucleotide sequence: TGTGCCAGCAGCCAAGACTGGCGGGGGGGCCAGGAGGCCCAGTACTTC. Protein: CASSQDWRGGQEAQYF.

This clone has a single count. The chain employs TRBV7-4 and TRBJ2-7; weak D call: TRBD1 (6 bases). The CDR3 spans 16 residues. V was shortened by 1 base and J by 3 bases, with 16 bases between the two germline ends. CDR1 and CDR2 from the germline V gene are SGHVT and SQSDAQ. CDR3 nucleotide sequence: TGTGCCAGCAGCTTAGGTTGGGTGGGACATAACTACGAGCAGTACTTC. It specifies CASSLGWVGHNYEQYF.

The rearrangement uses TRBV5-1 and TRBJ2-7; D is possibly TRBD2 (5 bases). CDR3 size: 14 residues. Trimming took off 0 bases at V and 0 bases at J, with 7 bases between the two ends. Germline assignment: CDR1 SGHRS and CDR2 YFSETQ. The CDR3 DNA reads as TGCGCCAGCAGCTTGGAGGAGGCCTCCTACGAGCAGTACTTC. Its protein is CASSLEEASYEQYF.

The J gene is TRBJ2-5, the V gene TRBV5-1; 11 nucleotides line up with TRBD2. Germline V gene data show CDR1 as SGHRS and CDR2 as YFSETQ. The trim removed 0 bases at V and 1 base at J, leaving 5 bases unmatched. The CDR3 is made up of 17 amino acids. The CDR3 loop reads CASSLAATSGAQETQYF. The DNA of the CDR3 is TGCGCCAGCAGCTTGGCCGCGACTAGCGGGGCCCAAGAGACCCAGTACTTC.

V and J are TRBV3-1 (or the pseudogene TRBV3-2) and TRBJ2-5, with 8 bases that match TRBD2. Unmatched junction bases numbered 14, after V lost 0 bases and J lost 5 bases. The CDR3 consists of 18 residues. Germline V lookup: CDR1 LGHDT, CDR2 YNNKEL (reference sequence). CDR3 residues: CASSQEVSSGSLGETQYF. Here the CDR3 DNA reads TGTGCCAGCAGCCAAGAAGTATCTAGCGGGTCACTTGGGGAGACCCAGTACTTC.

There are a few counts of this clone. The rearrangement links TRBV9 to TRBJ2-7; 8 bases fit TRBD1. CDR1 SGDLS and CDR2 YYNGEE come from the germline V gene. V gave up 4 bases and J gave up 5 bases; unmatched junction bases: 8. The CDR3 extends over 14 amino acids. CDR3 nucleotide sequence: TGTGCCAGCAGCCCAGGACAGGGTCGGAACGAGCAGTACTTC. Amino acid sequence: CASSPGQGRNEQYF.

The rearrangement links TRBV10-3 to TRBJ1-1, with D possibly TRBD1 on 6 matching bases. The V end was cut by 8 bases, the J end by 0 bases, with 10 bases between. Germline V gives CDR1 ENHRY, CDR2 SYGVKD. CDR3 length: 13 residues. In DNA form, the CDR3 reads TGTGCCATCCAGACAGGCCTGAACACTGAAGCTTTCTTT. Translation: CAIQTGLNTEAFF.

This sequence joins TRBV11-2 and TRBJ2-1; 7 bases fit TRBD1. Trimming took 5 bases from V and 10 from J; bases not matched to a gene: 14. In germline, CDR1 is SGHAT, CDR2 FQNNGV. This CDR3 is built from 15 residues. The CDR3 sequence: CASSPTGQAIGEQFF. The DNA of the CDR3 is TGTGCCAGCAGCCCCACCGGACAGGCTATTGGGGAGCAGTTCTTC.

The V gene is TRBV30, the J gene TRBJ2-5; TRBD1 matches at 7 bases. CDR1 and CDR2 from the germline V gene are GTSNPN and SVGIG (reference sequence). The ends lost 3 bases at V and 5 bases at J; junction bases unmatched: 9. The CDR3 consists of 14 residues. The chain's CDR3 is CAWREQGRRETQYF. CDR3 nucleotides: TGTGCCTGGAGGGAACAGGGGCGGAGGGAGACCCAGTACTTC.

In this sample, this clone turned up a few times. V usage is TRBV4-1 and J usage is TRBJ2-7; possible D gene TRBD2, 6 bases. Germline lookup yields CDR1 MGHRA and CDR2 YSYEKL. This CDR3 region has 16 residues. V lost 0 bases and J 4 bases, leaving 16 bases between the germline ends. CDR3 in DNA: TGCGCCAGCAGCCAAGAGGTTTGGTCCGGGGGATACGAGCAGTACTTC. It yields the protein CASSQEVWSGGYEQYF.

The chain uses TRBV30 and TRBJ2-1; TRBD2 matches at 12 bases. CDR3 length: 14 residues. J was trimmed by 12 bases and V by 7 bases; bases with no gene match: 13. Germline V gene data show CDR1 as GTSNPN and CDR2 as SVGIG (reference sequence). The CDR3 region is CASDGGLAGIVQFF. In nucleotides, the CDR3 is TGTGCCTCGGATGGGGGACTAGCGGGTATAGTGCAGTTCTTC.

The chain carries TRBV9 and TRBJ1-2, with D perhaps matching TRBD1 (5 bases). Per germline, CDR1 SGDLS and CDR2 YYNGEE. V lost 4 bases and J 8 bases, leaving 9 bases between the germline ends. CDR3 length equals 11 residues. CDR3 nucleotides: TGTGCCAGCAGCCTGGAGGGGGGCTACACCTTC. Its translation is CASSLEGGYTF.

This clone was observed a few times. The CDR3 DNA reads TGCAGCGCCCCCCTCGGTAGCGGGGGGGCACGAGAGACCCAGTACTTC. Encoded protein: CSAPLGSGGARETQYF. The chain has TRBV29-1 and TRBJ2-5; 11 bases line up with TRBD2. The CDR3 runs to 16 residues. J gave up 4 bases and V 7 bases, and 14 bases lay outside the gene matches. Germline loops: CDR1 SQVTM, CDR2 ANQGSEA.

The table lists this clone with a few counts. The chain carries TRBV28 and TRBJ2-2; a weak D match, TRBD2 (5 bases). The CDR3 is 12 residues long. Germline CDR1 MDHEN, CDR2 SYDVKM. V was cut by 11 bases and J by 4 bases, with 11 bases left in between. This CDR3 reads CAARGGTGELFF. DNA for the CDR3: TGTGCCGCCCGAGGAGGCACCGGGGAGCTGTTTTTT.

This clone has only a few counts. This sequence joins TRBV2 and TRBJ2-1; 16 positions agree with TRBD2. Looked up from germline, CDR1 is SNHLY and CDR2 is FYNNEI. CDR3 length: 15 amino acids. Trimming took 6 bases from V and 8 from J; bases not matched to a gene: 4. CDR3 sequence reads: CASSRGTSGGDEQFF. The CDR3 DNA sequence: TGTGCCAGCAGCCGCGGGACTAGCGGGGGGGATGAGCAGTTCTTC. Based on the CDR3 plus reference TRBV2 and TRBJ2-1, the full variable domain is EPEVTQTPSHQVTQMGQEVILRCVPISNHLYFYWYRQILGQKVEFLVSFYNNEISEKSEIFDDQFSVERPDGSNFTLKIRSTKLEDSAMYFCASSRGTSGGDEQFFGPGTRLTVL.

The sample holds one count of this clone. The V and J genes are TRBV5-1 and TRBJ2-7; D possibly corresponds to TRBD2 (6 bases). This CDR3 is built from 18 residues. The V end was cut by 0 bases, the J end by 0 bases, with 19 bases between. Germline lookup yields CDR1 SGHRS and CDR2 YFSETQ. The CDR3 is CASSLVPLGGPSSYEQYF. CDR3 coding DNA: TGCGCCAGCAGCTTGGTGCCCCTAGGAGGGCCCAGCTCCTACGAGCAGTACTTC.

V usage is TRBV6-2 or TRBV6-3 and J usage is TRBJ2-7; 9 bases line up with TRBD1. CDR3 length: 13 residues. CDR1 is MNHEY, CDR2 SVGEGT, per germline. The junction had 5 bases not matched to a gene; V was cut back by 6 bases and J by 5 bases. The CDR3 spells CASSTTGGDEQYF. The CDR3 DNA sequence: TGTGCCAGCAGCACGACAGGGGGGGACGAGCAGTACTTC.

In this sample, this clone turned up a few times. The chain has TRBV3-1 (or the pseudogene TRBV3-2) and TRBJ2-7; TRBD1 agrees at 9 bases. The V gene's germline CDR1 is LGHDT and CDR2 YNNKEL (reference sequence). V was clipped by 0 bases and J by 5 bases; unmatched bases: 11. This CDR3 has 17 amino acids. For the CDR3, the DNA is TGTGCCAGCAGCCAAGATCAGCCGGGGACAGGGTACGACGAGCAGTACTTC. As protein: CASSQDQPGTGYDEQYF.

This clone appeared once. The rearrangement joins TRBV6-5 to TRBJ1-4, with TRBD1 matching 8 bases. The junction had 4 bases not matched to a gene; V was cut back by 5 bases and J by 5 bases. From germline, CDR1 is MNHEY and CDR2 SVGAGI. The CDR3 extends over 14 amino acids. The CDR3 is CASSSRQGNEKLFF. CDR3 nucleotide sequence: TGTGCCAGCAGTAGCCGACAGGGGAATGAAAAACTGTTTTTT.

The J gene is TRBJ2-2, the V gene TRBV11-3; 9 bases fit TRBD2. The V gene end was trimmed by 0 bases and the J gene end by 6 bases; junction bases not matched to a gene: 8. Germline loops: CDR1 SGHNT, CDR2 YENEEA. The CDR3 runs 17 residues. This CDR3 is CASSLDSGGLASGELFF. The CDR3 region has the DNA TGTGCCAGCAGCTTAGACTCCGGCGGACTAGCGTCCGGGGAGCTGTTTTTT.

The V call is TRBV28, the J call TRBJ2-7; tentative D call: TRBD2 (6 bases). CDR1 is MDHEN and CDR2 is SYDVKM in the germline V gene. V lost 3 bases and J 1 base, leaving 10 bases between the germline ends. The CDR3 sequence is 14 residues long. The CDR3 DNA reads TGTGCCAGCAGTTTCTTCGGGGGTTCCTACGAGCAGTACTTC. Its translation: CASSFFGGSYEQYF. Based on the CDR3 plus reference TRBV28 and TRBJ2-7, the full variable domain is DVKVTQSSRYLVKRTGEKVFLECVQDMDHENMFWYRQDPGLGLRLIYFSYDVKMKEKGDIPEGYSVSREKKERFSLILESASTNQTSMYLCASSFFGGSYEQYFGPGTRLTVT.

This clone was seen only once. The chain combines TRBV9 with TRBJ2-2; TRBD2 is a possible D gene (5 bases). Germline V gives CDR1 SGDLS, CDR2 YYNGEE. The CDR3 consists of 15 residues. Trimming removed 0 bases from V and 5 bases from J, with 11 bases in between. The CDR3 DNA sequence: TGTGCCAGCAGCGTAGTGACTACCCAAACCGGGGAGCTGTTTTTT. Encoded protein: CASSVVTTQTGELFF.

The V call is TRBV11-2, the J call TRBJ2-2, with TRBD2 matching over 10 bases. The CDR3 covers 16 residues. Germline CDR1 reads SGHAT; CDR2 reads FQNNGV. The trim removed 5 bases at V and 7 bases at J, leaving 10 bases unmatched. Written as DNA, the CDR3 is TGTGCCAGCAGCCCTCCGGGACTAGCGAGGTTCGGGGAGCTGTTTTTT. Its protein is CASSPPGLARFGELFF.

J is TRBJ1-4 and V is TRBV3-1 (or the pseudogene TRBV3-2); TRBD1 agrees at 11 bases. The junction had 17 bases not matched to a gene; V was cut back by 6 bases and J by 8 bases. CDR1 and CDR2 from the germline V gene are LGHDT and YNNKEL (reference sequence). This CDR3 region has 18 residues. CDR3 region: CASSGQGAVLALEEKLFF. CDR3 bases: TGTGCCAGCAGTGGACAGGGGGCTGTTCTCGCCCTTGAGGAAAAACTGTTTTTT.

This clone has a handful of counts. This chain connects TRBV27 to TRBJ1-1; weak D call: TRBD1 (5 bases). The CDR3 loop spans 12 amino acids. Deletions cut 7 bases from V and 7 bases from J, with 13 bases between. Germline V gives CDR1 MNHEY, CDR2 SMNVEV (reference sequence). For the CDR3, the DNA is TGTGCCAGCATTTCAGGGAATATTGAAGCTTTCTTT. Its translation: CASISGNIEAFF.

The CDR3 is CAWKRTGFRNNSPLHF. The CDR3 DNA reads TGTGCCTGGAAACGAACAGGGTTTCGTAATAATTCACCCCTCCACTTT. V is TRBV30 and J is TRBJ1-6, with D possibly being TRBD1 (6 bases). Germline V gene lookup returns CDR1 GTSNPN and CDR2 SVGIG (reference sequence). V lost 4 bases and J lost 5, with 18 bases in between. CDR3 size: 16 residues.

This clone was seen more than once but under ten times. The V call is TRBV10-1, the J call TRBJ2-7; possibly TRBD1 for D (6 bases). Germline values: CDR1 WNHNN, CDR2 SYGVQD (reference sequence). This CDR3 has 11 amino acids. V dropped 9 bases and J dropped 2 bases, with 8 bases sitting between them. The CDR3 spells CARTGTYEQYF. Written as DNA, the CDR3 is TGCGCCAGGACAGGTACCTACGAGCAGTACTTC.